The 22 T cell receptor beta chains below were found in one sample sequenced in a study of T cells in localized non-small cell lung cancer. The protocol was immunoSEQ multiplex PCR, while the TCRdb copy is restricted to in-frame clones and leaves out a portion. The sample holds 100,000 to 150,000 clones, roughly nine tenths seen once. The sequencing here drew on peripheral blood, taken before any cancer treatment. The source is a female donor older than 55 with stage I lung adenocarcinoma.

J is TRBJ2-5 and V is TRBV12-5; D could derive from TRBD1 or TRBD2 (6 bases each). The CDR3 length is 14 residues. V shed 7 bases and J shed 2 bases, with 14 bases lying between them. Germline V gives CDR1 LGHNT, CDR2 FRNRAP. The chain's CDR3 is CASASGGKQETQYF. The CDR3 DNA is TGTGCTAGTGCCTCCGGGGGCAAGCAAGAGACCCAGTACTTC.

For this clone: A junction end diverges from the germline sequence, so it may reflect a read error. The CDR3 region has the DNA TGTGCCAGCTCACCCGACCAGAAACTCTCCAACTTC. Translation: CASSPDQKLSNF. The rearrangement joins TRBV18 to TRBJ2-7, with D hard to call. Germline V CDR1 and CDR2: KGHSH, LQKENI. The CDR3 is made up of 12 amino acids.

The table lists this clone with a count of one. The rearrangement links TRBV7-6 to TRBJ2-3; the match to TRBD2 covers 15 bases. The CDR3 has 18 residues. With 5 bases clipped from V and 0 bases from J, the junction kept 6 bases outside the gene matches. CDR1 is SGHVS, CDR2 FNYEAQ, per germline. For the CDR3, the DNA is TGTGCCAGCAGCCTAGGACTAGCGGGAGGGTACAGCACAGATACGCAGTATTTT. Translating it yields CASSLGLAGGYSTDTQYF.

Here the CDR3 reads CASTPLRTGRTGELFF. The DNA for the CDR3 is TGTGCCAGCACCCCCCTTCGTACAGGGCGGACCGGGGAGCTGTTTTTT. The V gene is TRBV5-5, the J gene TRBJ2-2, with D perhaps TRBD1 (6 bases). Germline values: CDR1 SGHKS, CDR2 YYEKEE (reference sequence). V was shortened by 6 bases and J by 5 bases, with 20 bases between the two germline ends. The CDR3 extends over 16 amino acids.

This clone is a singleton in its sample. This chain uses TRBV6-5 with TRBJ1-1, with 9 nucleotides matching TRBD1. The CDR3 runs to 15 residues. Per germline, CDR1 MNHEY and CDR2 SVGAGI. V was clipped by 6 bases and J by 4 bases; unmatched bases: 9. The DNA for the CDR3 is TGTGCCAGCAGCACTTACAGGGGGCCGGGCACTGAAGCTTTCTTT. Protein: CASSTYRGPGTEAFF.

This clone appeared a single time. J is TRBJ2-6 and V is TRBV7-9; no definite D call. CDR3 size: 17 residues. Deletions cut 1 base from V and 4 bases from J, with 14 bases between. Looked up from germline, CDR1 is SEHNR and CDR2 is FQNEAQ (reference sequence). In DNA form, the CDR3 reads TGTGCCAGCAGCTTAGGGACGTCCGCAGCGGGGGCCAACGTCCTGACTTTC. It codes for CASSLGTSAAGANVLTF.

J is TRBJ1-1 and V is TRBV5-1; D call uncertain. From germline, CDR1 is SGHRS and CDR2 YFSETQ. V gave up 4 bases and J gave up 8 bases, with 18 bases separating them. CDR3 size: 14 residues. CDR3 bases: TGCGCCAGCAGCACCAACACGGTGTTCGGGGAAGCTTTCTTT. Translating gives CASSTNTVFGEAFF.

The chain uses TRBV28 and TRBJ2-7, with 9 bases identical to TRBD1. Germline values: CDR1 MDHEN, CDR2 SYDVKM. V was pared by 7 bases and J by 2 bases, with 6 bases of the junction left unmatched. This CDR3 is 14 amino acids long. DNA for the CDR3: TGTGCCAGCATTCCTCGGGACAGGGCCTACGAGCAGTACTTC. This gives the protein CASIPRDRAYEQYF.

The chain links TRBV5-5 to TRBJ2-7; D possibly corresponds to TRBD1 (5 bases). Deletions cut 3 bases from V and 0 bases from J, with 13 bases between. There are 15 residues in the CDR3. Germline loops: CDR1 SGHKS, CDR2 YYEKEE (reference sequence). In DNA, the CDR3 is TGTGCCAGCAGCTATCTAACAGGTAGCTCCTACGAGCAGTACTTC. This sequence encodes CASSYLTGSSYEQYF. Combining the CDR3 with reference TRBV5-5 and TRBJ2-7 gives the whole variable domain DAGVTQSPTHLIKTRGQQVTLRCSPISGHKSVSWYQQVLGQGPQFIFQYYEKEERGRGNFPDRFSARQFPNYSSELNVNALLLGDSALYLCASSYLTGSSYEQYFGPGTRLTVT.

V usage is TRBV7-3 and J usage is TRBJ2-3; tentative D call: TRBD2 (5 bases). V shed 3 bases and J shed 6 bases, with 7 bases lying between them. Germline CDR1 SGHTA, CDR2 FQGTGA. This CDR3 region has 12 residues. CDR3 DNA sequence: TGTGCCAGCAGCTTTCCGGGGGATACGCAGTATTTT. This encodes CASSFPGDTQYF.

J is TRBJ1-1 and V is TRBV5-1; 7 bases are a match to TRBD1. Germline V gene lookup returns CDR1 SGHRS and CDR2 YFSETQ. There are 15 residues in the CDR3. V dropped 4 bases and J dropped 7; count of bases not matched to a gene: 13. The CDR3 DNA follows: TGCGCCAGCAGCCCTACGAGAAACAGGGGAGATGAAGCTTTCTTT. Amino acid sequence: CASSPTRNRGDEAFF.

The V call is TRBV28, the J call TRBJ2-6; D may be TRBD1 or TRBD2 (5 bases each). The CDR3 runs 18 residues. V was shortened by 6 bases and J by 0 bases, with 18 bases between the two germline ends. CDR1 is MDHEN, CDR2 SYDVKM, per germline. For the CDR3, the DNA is TGTGCCAGCAGCCCTCGAGGGGCATCATTCTCTGGGGCCAACGTCCTGACTTTC. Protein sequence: CASSPRGASFSGANVLTF.

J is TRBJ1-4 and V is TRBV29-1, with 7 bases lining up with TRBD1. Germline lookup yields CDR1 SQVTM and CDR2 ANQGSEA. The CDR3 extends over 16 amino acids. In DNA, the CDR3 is TGCAGGTCACCTCTCAGGGGGATGAGGACTAATGAAAAACTGTTTTTT. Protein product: CRSPLRGMRTNEKLFF.

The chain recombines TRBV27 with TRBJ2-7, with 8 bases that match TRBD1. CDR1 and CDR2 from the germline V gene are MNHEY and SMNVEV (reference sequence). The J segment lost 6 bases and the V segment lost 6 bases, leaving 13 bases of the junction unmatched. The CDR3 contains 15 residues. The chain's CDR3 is CASRTGGVVFGEQYF. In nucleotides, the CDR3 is TGTGCCAGCAGAACAGGGGGTGTTGTGTTCGGCGAGCAGTACTTC.

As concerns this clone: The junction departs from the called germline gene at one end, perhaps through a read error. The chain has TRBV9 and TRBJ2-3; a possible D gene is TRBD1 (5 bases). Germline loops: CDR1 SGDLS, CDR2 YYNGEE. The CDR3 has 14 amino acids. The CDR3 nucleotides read TGTGCCAGCACCGTAGACCCAGGGACAGATACGCAGTATTTT. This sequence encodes CASTVDPGTDTQYF.

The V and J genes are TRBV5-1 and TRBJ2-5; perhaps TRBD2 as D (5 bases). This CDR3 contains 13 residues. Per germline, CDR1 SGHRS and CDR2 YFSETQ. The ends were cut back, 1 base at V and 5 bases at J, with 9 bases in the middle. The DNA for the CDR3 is TGCGCCAGCAGCTTGACGGGGTCGGAGACCCAGTACTTC. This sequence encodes CASSLTGSETQYF.

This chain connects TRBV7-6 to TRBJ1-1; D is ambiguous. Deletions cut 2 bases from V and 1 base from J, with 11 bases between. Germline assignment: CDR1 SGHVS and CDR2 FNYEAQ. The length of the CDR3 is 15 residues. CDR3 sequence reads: CASSLYPGTNTEAFF. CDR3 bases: TGTGCCAGCAGCTTATATCCGGGAACGAACACTGAAGCTTTCTTT.

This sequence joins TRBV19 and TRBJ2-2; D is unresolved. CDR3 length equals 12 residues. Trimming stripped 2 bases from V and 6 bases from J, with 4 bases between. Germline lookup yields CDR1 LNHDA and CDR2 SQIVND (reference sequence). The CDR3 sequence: CASSIWAGELFF. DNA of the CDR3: TGTGCCAGTAGTATATGGGCCGGGGAGCTGTTTTTT.

CDR3: CASSIVPELGPQHF. The CDR3 region has the DNA TGTGCCAGTAGTATAGTCCCGGAGTTGGGGCCCCAGCATTTT. This chain links TRBV19 with TRBJ1-5; D unresolved. This CDR3 spans 14 amino acids. CDR1 LNHDA and CDR2 SQIVND come from the germline V gene (reference sequence). V was trimmed by 1 base and J by 9 bases, leaving 13 bases between them.

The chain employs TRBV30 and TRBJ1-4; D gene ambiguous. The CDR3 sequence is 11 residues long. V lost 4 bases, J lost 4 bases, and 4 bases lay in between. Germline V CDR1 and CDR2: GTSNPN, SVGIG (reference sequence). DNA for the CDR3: TGTGCCTGGACCGGTAATGAAAAACTGTTTTTT. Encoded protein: CAWTGNEKLFF.

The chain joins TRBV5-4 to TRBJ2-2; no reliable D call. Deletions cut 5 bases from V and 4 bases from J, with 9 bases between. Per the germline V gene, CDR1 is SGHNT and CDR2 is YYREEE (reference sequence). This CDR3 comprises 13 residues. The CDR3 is CASRIIGTGELFF. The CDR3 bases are TGTGCCAGCAGGATAATAGGCACCGGGGAGCTGTTTTTT.

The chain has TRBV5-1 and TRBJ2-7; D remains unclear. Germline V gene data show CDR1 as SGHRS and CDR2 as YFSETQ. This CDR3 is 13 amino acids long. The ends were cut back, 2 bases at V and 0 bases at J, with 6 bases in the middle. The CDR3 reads CASSFLYSYEQYF. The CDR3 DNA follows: TGCGCCAGCAGCTTTTTATACTCCTACGAGCAGTACTTC. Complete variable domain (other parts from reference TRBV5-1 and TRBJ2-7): KAGVTQTPRYLIKTRGQQVTLSCSPISGHRSVSWYQQTPGQGLQFLFEYFSETQRNKGNFPGRFSGRQFSNSRSEMNVSTLELGDSALYLCASSFLYSYEQYFGPGTRLTVT.